This T cell receptor beta chain was profiled in a study of cytomegalovirus exposure and HLA in healthy donors (dated by TCRdb to about 2017). Background for the entire study: In an earlier analysis of 450 to 750 of the donors, 250 to 350 Gb of sequence data and 120 million or so unique TCR beta sequences from about 190 million T cells were reported. An early release that covered around 590 HLA-typed donors contained approximately 290 gigabases of sequencing data and roughly 84 million unique TCR sequences. Of the 398 genotyped donors, less than 90% were placed in the genetic ancestry cluster associated with self-reported Caucasian donors. The study aimed to test whether cataloging public T cell receptors could reveal signatures of past pathogen exposure. The T cell repertoires of around 670 subjects were profiled by immunosequencing and related to cytomegalovirus serostatus. Along with the roughly 610-subject first cohort, a separate validation cohort of over a hundred different subjects was used. To predict cytomegalovirus infection status, the study brought together high-throughput TCR immunosequencing, statistical association of individual TCRs with disease status, and machine learning. In a later analysis, previously published TCR beta repertoires from hundreds of donors were re-analyzed and high-resolution HLA genotyping was added so that TCR occurrence patterns could be studied. Rather than drawing on any new phenotypic data, the later analysis identified candidate immune exposures from TCR beta sequences and the way those sequences occurred across donors. To decide whether each TCR beta V gene segment behaved as functional or pseudogenic, an earlier analysis of approximately 600 of the donors relied on high-throughput TCR beta sequencing. Donor age, sex, ethnicity and CMV serostatus were compiled alongside the repertoire data. In a later genetic analysis, genome-wide SNP genotypes for about 55% of the roughly 700 donors were used, and that subset was treated as a discovery cohort. All discovery cohort repertoires had been generated on a single sequencing platform. Both class I and class II loci were covered by HLA typing, at four-digit resolution. The number of donors typed differed by locus, with 629-630 for A, B, C, DRB1 and DQB1, around 520 for DQA1, 600 to 610 for DPA1, and some 450 for DPB1. Roughly 5 DR-DQ haplotypes were handled as single units for association and clustering, since linkage in the cohort was strong. Among some 400 genotyped donors of the cohort, an average of around 250,000 unique TCR beta nucleotide sequences was sequenced per donor, of which roughly 17% were non-productive.

Library construction relied on the immunoSEQ multiplex PCR assay. The multiplex PCR relied on a mix of 60 forward primers for TCR Vbeta segments and 13 reverse primers for TCR Jbeta segments. The CDR3 region of rearranged TCR beta genes was amplified from genomic DNA by a multiplex PCR assay. Amplified TCR beta libraries were sequenced as 87-base-pair reads on the Illumina HiSeq System. The authors' analysis ran thus. A later analysis counted about 80 million unique TCR beta chains across the approximately 700 repertoires, and roughly 11 million of these chains were shared by at least two donors. Raw reads were error-corrected and collapsed into unique sequences by a nearest-neighbor algorithm in which closely related sequences were merged to remove PCR and sequencing errors. CDR3 sequences were aligned to IMGT reference sequences to assign V, D and J gene segments. For a sequence to be retained, a match of at least six nucleotides was required to both a V gene segment and a J gene segment. Rearrangements were classified as productive when the CDR3 lacked stop codons and remained in frame with V and J, and all other rearrangements were classified as non-productive. CDR3 was defined by IMGT convention, running from the second conserved V-encoded cysteine to the conserved J-encoded phenylalanine. Sequences without an unambiguous match to a single V gene segment were excluded from the earlier analysis of about 640 of the donors. An earlier analysis of about 600 of the donors called V segments functional above 56.7% productive rearrangements and segregating when the between-donor standard deviation exceeded 5%. A statistical classification framework was developed to diagnose cytomegalovirus status using the catalog of TCR beta chain sequences. In a later analysis, TCR nucleotide sequences were compared against IMGT/GENE-DB human TR gene sequences so that V and J genes could be assigned. Using the TCRdist pipeline, a later analysis assigned CDR3 sequences along with most-parsimonious VDJ recombination scenarios. In a later analysis, every TCR beta chain was defined by the combination of its CDR3 amino acid sequence and its V-gene family, and reads without a unique V-gene family were dropped. As a way to deal with suspected cross-contamination and a sequencing artifact, a later analysis dropped approximately 570 nucleotide sequences that were highly shared and had low generation probability. In a later analysis, a clonal expansion index for each public chain was calculated from normalized within-repertoire ranks of inferred template counts. Generation probabilities in a later analysis came from a VDJ recombination model fitted to out-of-frame rearrangements, and those results were checked against IGoR. Hypergeometric tests were used in a later analysis to score TCR-TCR, TCR-HLA and TCR-CMV co-occurrence, with a repertoire-size bias correction applied to the TCR pairs. A later analysis estimated false discovery rates by permuting HLA or CMV assignments 20 times. In a later analysis, co-occurring TCRs were grouped using DBSCAN, with TCRdist sequence similarity added in when clustering inside HLA-allele-positive subsets. Co-occurrence clustering excluded repertoires with fewer than 30,000 or more than 120,000 public chains, plus five with anomalous nucleotide sharing. TCRdb re-hosts the immuneACCESS table, in-frame sequences only. Its copies lack some clones; in the studies checked, an unresolved V gene accounts for under half of them, and the cause for the rest is not known. V, J and clone size were drawn from that table, and D and trimming were deduced from the DNA. The sample yields about 120,000 clones; around 72% were counted once. Together, the top ten hold more than 3% of the sample.

V is reduced by 1 base and J by 4 bases, leaving a spacing of 11 bases between them. The germline V gene (reference sequence) supplies CDR1 GTSNPN and CDR2 SVGIG. Inclusive of the bounding cysteine and phenylalanine, the CDR3 is 14 residues long. The entry retains the CDR3 DNA only, 42 bases that are in frame from base 1. The cohort consisted of hundreds of healthy bone marrow donors. At the time of sampling, every cohort member was nominally healthy, though immune exposures that went unrecorded were likely present. The donor was CMV seronegative and was included in the group of a few hundred seronegative cohort members. A peripheral blood sample was provided by each donor, and peripheral blood mononuclear cells were used for TCR beta sequencing. The Qiagen DNeasy Blood Extraction Kit was used to extract genomic DNA from the blood cell samples. Concerning this clone itself: Its target antigen remains unknown. Base quality data are lacking; no much larger clone is found one base away.

Points the paper makes about the study in general: A later genetic analysis reported fewer N-insertions in productive TCRs among donors in an Asian-associated ancestry cluster than the roughly 700-donor mean. An earlier analysis of approximately 530 of the donors showed that most TCR beta V segments appeared in productive rearrangements either about 87% or about 30% of the time, which broadly matched IMGT annotations. A later analysis found that TCR association rates varied across HLA loci, with DRB1 alleles showing the most associated TCRs and HLA-C alleles the fewest. Some IMGT-functional V segments, including TRBV6-2 and TRBV6-3, could not be distinguished by the 87-base-pair reads and were therefore excluded. Presence/absence analyses assumed roughly uniform sequencing depth across donors, an assumption that may not hold. It was suggested by the authors that the approach could potentially be generalized to other disease states and immunological phenotypes. The classifier was reported to diagnose cytomegalovirus status with high specificity and sensitivity in both the original and validation cohorts. The earlier analysis of approximately 540 of the donors excluded some 15 rarely observed V segments, including chromosome 9 orphons, because counts were too low. Strong co-occurrence of HLA alleles, especially DR and DQ, made assigning TCR associations to individual alleles difficult. A cluster of highly shared sequence variants was judged likely to be a technical artifact of the sequencing pipeline. Most TCR sequences were seen in very few donors, while some public TCRs were found in many individuals. V-gene and J-gene trimming of TCR beta chains was associated with a missense DCLRE1C variant in a later genetic analysis, and the association was replicated in an independent cohort. A further reported finding was that TCR beta sequences accurately predicted the HLA-A and HLA-B alleles for most subjects in the first cohort. A total of 150 to 200 TCR beta chains were listed by the study as associated with cytomegalovirus. Compared with equally common non-associated chains, HLA-associated TCR beta chains in a later analysis were more clonally expanded and had lower generation probabilities. Because HLA typing was unavailable for some donors at each locus, only the typed subset was used in association tests. Only TCR beta chains were sequenced in this cohort, and the absence of alpha or paired-chain data limited detectable features. A later analysis associated about 17,000 TCR beta sequences with specific HLA alleles at a false discovery rate of 0.05. In vitro tests confirmed that a few of the cytomegalovirus-associated TCR beta chains recognize cytomegalovirus antigens. For the cohort, immune exposure information was limited to CMV serostatus. Most CMV-associated TCR beta chains appeared to be HLA-restricted in a later analysis, and the HLA associations seemed to be driven largely by CMV exposure. A later analysis reported that several top co-occurrence clusters appeared linked to parvovirus B19, influenza, CMV and Epstein-Barr virus. Correlated functional status among segregating V segments might reflect linkage disequilibrium, but an unknown experimental factor could not be ruled out.

Recombination linked TRBV30 to TRBJ1-5, with TRBD1 as a weak D call on 6 bases. The sequenced sample consisted of PBMCs. The source of this sequence is a man between 25 and 39 years old in good health and CMV-seronegative. The nucleotide sequence reads as follows: TGTGCCTGGAGTGCGACAGGAGCTAATCAGCCCCAGCATTTT. Its product reads: CAWSATGANQPQHF.